This TCR beta chain stems from a study of T cells in tuberculosis. Background on the study: The T cells targeted glucose monomycolate, a mycobacterial lipid, via CD1B.

Overall study findings and caveats: Active tuberculosis cases were adults; controls were adolescents.

Assay used: immunoSEQ multiplex PCR; TCRdb lists only in-frame clones, some missing. The sample gives 45,000 or so clones, around 96% of which show up once; roughly 7% is in the top ten. J gave up 4 bases and V 1 base, and 3 bases lay outside the gene matches. Germline CDR1 and CDR2: MGHRA and YSYEKL. There are 14 residues in the CDR3. With respect to this clone: Its antigen remains unknown.

The chain combines TRBV4-1 with TRBJ1-2; 7 bases match TRBD1. The sequenced sample consisted of PBMCs. The clonotype comes from a donor between 10 and 35 years old with latent tuberculosis or without tuberculosis infection. CDR3 DNA sequence: TGCGCCAGCAGCCAAGCCGGACAGGTCTATGGCTACACCTTC. Translating gives CASSQAGQVYGYTF.